These T cell receptor beta chains were read from a single sample in a study of T cell repertoires in cytomegalovirus infection. TCRdb analysed the reads with MiXCR anew, one entry per CDR3 protein. The sample has about 260,000 distinct CDR3 sequences, approximately 14% seen once; the top ten hold around 9%. Sequenced input: PBMCs. The receptors here all came from a human donor in good health (CMV status not recorded). Some clones in this sample may be carry-over from other donors' samples. CDR3s include the opening cysteine and the closing phenylalanine or tryptophan. The D gene is left open where the match is weak. Size is stated for part of the rows, as once, few or many counts, or as a class when the clone is expanded.

D gene	V gene	clone size	J gene	CDR3 protein	CDR3 DNA
-	TRBV28	-	TRBJ1-1	CASSFRMGNTEAFF	TGTGCCAGCAGTTTCCGGATGGGGAACACTGAAGCTTTCTTT
-	TRBV6-2/TRBV6-3	-	TRBJ2-7	CASTGTPASYEQYF	TGTGCCAGCACCGGGACACCGGCCTCCTACGAGCAGTACTTC
TRBD2	TRBV20-1	-	TRBJ2-2	CSATLGLAGGITNTGELFF	TGCAGTGCCACCCTAGGACTAGCGGGAGGAATAACGAACACCGGGGAGCTGTTTTTT
TRBD2	TRBV6-2/TRBV6-3	many	TRBJ2-1	CASSSAGVGYNEQFF	TGTGCCAGCAGTTCAGCGGGAGTGGGGTACAATGAGCAGTTCTTC
-	TRBV7-2	-	TRBJ2-1	CASSLVSGNNEQFF	TGTGCCAGCAGCTTAGTATCGGGTAACAATGAGCAGTTCTTC
-	TRBV20-1	-	TRBJ2-7	CSARGASYEQYF	TGCAGTGCTAGAGGGGCCTCCTACGAGCAGTACTTC
-	TRBV5-1	many	TRBJ2-4	CASSPDGVAKNIQYF	TGCGCCAGCAGCCCGGACGGGGTAGCCAAAAACATTCAGTACTTC
TRBD2	TRBV4-2	few	TRBJ2-2	CASSGLADNTGELFF	TGTGCCAGCAGCGGGCTAGCGGATAACACCGGGGAGCTGTTTTTT
-	TRBV19	few	TRBJ2-1	CASRWRWSGNEQFF	TGTGCCAGTAGATGGAGGTGGAGTGGCAATGAGCAGTTCTTC
-	TRBV18	few	TRBJ2-1	CASSPRTGPTYNEQFF	TGTGCCAGCTCACCGAGGACGGGACCAACTTACAATGAGCAGTTCTTC
-	TRBV6-5	-	TRBJ2-5	CASSRTVQETQYF	TGTGCCAGCAGCCGGACAGTCCAAGAGACCCAGTACTTC
-	TRBV6-1	many	TRBJ2-1	CASSHPLSRVIYNEQFF	TGTGCCAGCAGCCACCCGTTGTCCAGGGTAATATACAATGAGCAGTTCTTC
TRBD2	TRBV12-3/TRBV12-4	-	TRBJ2-1	CASRLAGRSREQFF	TGTGCCAGCAGACTAGCGGGGAGGAGTAGGGAGCAGTTCTTC
TRBD1	TRBV15	-	TRBJ1-6	CATSPEIGTGGGSPLHF	TGTGCCACCAGCCCAGAGATCGGGACAGGGGGCGGCTCACCCCTCCACTTT
TRBD1	TRBV15	few	TRBJ2-3	CATSRETKTGVSDTQYF	TGTGCCACCAGCAGAGAAACAAAGACAGGGGTCTCAGATACGCAGTATTTT
TRBD1	TRBV10-3	few	TRBJ1-1	CAISESGQGTEAFF	TGTGCCATCAGTGAGTCGGGACAGGGCACTGAAGCTTTCTTT
-	TRBV7-9	many	TRBJ1-1	CASSLDLVNTEAFF	TGTGCCAGCAGCTTAGATCTGGTGAACACTGAAGCTTTCTTT
TRBD1	TRBV18	few	TRBJ2-2	CASSPNRGDTGELFF	TGTGCCAGCTCACCAAACAGGGGGGACACCGGGGAGCTGTTTTTT
-	TRBV7-2	many	TRBJ2-5	CASVGAGETQYF	TGTGCCAGCGTGGGGGCGGGAGAGACCCAGTACTTC
-	TRBV2	-	TRBJ2-3	CASSAIDTQYF	TGTGCCAGCAGTGCAATAGATACGCAGTATTTT
-	TRBV10-3	few	TRBJ2-6	CAISDPLEGIKGANVLTF	TGTGCCATCAGTGATCCCCTCGAGGGGATAAAGGGAGCCAACGTCCTGACTTTC
TRBD2	TRBV5-1	few	TRBJ2-1	CASSAGPGGGNEQFF	TGCGCCAGCAGCGCGGGCCCCGGGGGGGGAAATGAGCAGTTCTTC
TRBD1	TRBV9	-	TRBJ1-2	CASSGMSGQGYGYTF	TGTGCCAGCAGCGGGATGTCGGGACAGGGTTATGGCTACACCTTC
-	TRBV20-1	-	TRBJ2-7	CSARDPYHHRYEQYF	TGCAGTGCTAGAGATCCGTACCACCACCGATACGAGCAGTACTTC
TRBD1	TRBV7-3	many	TRBJ2-7	CASSQTTGQGNEQYF	TGTGCCAGCAGCCAGACGACGGGACAGGGTAACGAGCAGTACTTC
TRBD1	TRBV28	many	TRBJ2-7	CASSSPGQGTSEQYF	TGTGCCAGCAGTTCTCCGGGACAGGGAACCTCCGAGCAGTACTTC
TRBD2	TRBV27	-	TRBJ2-7	CASSPRLAGVHEQYF	TGTGCCAGCAGTCCCAGACTAGCGGGAGTACATGAGCAGTACTTC
-	TRBV28	many	TRBJ1-5	CASSGVGQPQHF	TGTGCCAGCAGTGGTGTGGGTCAGCCCCAGCATTTT
-	TRBV19	few	TRBJ2-1	CASSNRGRGYNEQFF	TGTGCCAGTTCTAACCGGGGGCGCGGTTACAATGAGCAGTTCTTC
-	TRBV7-2	many	TRBJ2-1	CASSPSLSWRGIKNEQFF	TGTGCCAGCAGCCCCTCGTTGTCTTGGAGGGGGATCAAGAATGAGCAGTTCTTC
TRBD1	TRBV28	many	TRBJ2-1	CASSYTTGGSGYNEQFF	TGTGCCAGCAGTTATACGACAGGGGGTTCGGGCTACAATGAGCAGTTCTTC
-	TRBV7-3	few	TRBJ1-1	CASSLGLRTEAFF	TGTGCCAGCAGCTTGGGGTTGCGGACTGAAGCTTTCTTT
TRBD2	TRBV5-4	-	TRBJ2-3	CASSPPSGRTDTQYF	TGTGCCAGCAGCCCCCCTAGCGGGAGAACAGATACGCAGTATTTT
-	TRBV7-9	few	TRBJ1-1	CASSPRVSGARNTEAFF	TGTGCCAGCAGCCCTAGGGTTTCGGGGGCTCGGAACACTGAAGCTTTCTTT
-	TRBV7-6	few	TRBJ2-1	CASSLTVDRHNEQFF	TGTGCCAGCAGCTTAACCGTCGACAGGCACAATGAGCAGTTCTTC
TRBD1	TRBV19	many	TRBJ1-1	CASSIGQGGAARRVNTEAFF	TGTGCCAGTAGTATTGGGCAGGGGGGCGCCGCCAGGAGAGTGAACACTGAAGCTTTCTTT
-	TRBV5-1	few	TRBJ2-7	CASSYLSGTYEQYF	TGCGCCAGCAGCTACTTAAGCGGAACCTACGAGCAGTACTTC
-	TRBV7-3	few	TRBJ2-3	CASSGMGDTQYF	TGTGCCAGCAGTGGCATGGGGGATACGCAGTATTTT
TRBD2	TRBV5-4	few	TRBJ2-1	CASSKLAGDPAGGRNEQFF	TGTGCCAGCAGCAAACTAGCGGGGGACCCCGCGGGGGGAAGGAATGAGCAGTTCTTC
-	TRBV6-1	many	TRBJ2-2	CASSENGEITGELFF	TGTGCCAGCAGTGAAAATGGGGAGATCACCGGGGAGCTGTTTTTT
-	TRBV7-2	many	TRBJ2-7	CASSAVPGPNSYEQYF	TGTGCCAGCAGCGCAGTACCGGGACCGAACTCCTACGAGCAGTACTTC
TRBD1	TRBV11-2	few	TRBJ1-1	CASSRDRGFGEAFF	TGTGCCAGCAGCCGGGACAGGGGCTTTGGTGAAGCTTTCTTT
-	TRBV29-1	-	TRBJ2-7	CSAINYEQYF	TGCAGCGCGATAAACTACGAGCAGTACTTC
-	TRBV28	few	TRBJ1-5	CASSYGGEPGPQHF	TGTGCCAGCAGTTATGGGGGGGAGCCAGGGCCCCAGCATTTT
-	TRBV20-1	-	TRBJ1-1	CSVTGGSNTEAFF	TGCAGTGTCACGGGAGGTTCGAACACTGAAGCTTTCTTT
-	TRBV6-5	many	TRBJ1-3	CASSSRHSYSGNTIYF	TGTGCCAGCAGTTCTCGACATTCTTACTCTGGAAACACCATATATTTT
-	TRBV20-1	many	TRBJ1-1	CSAISMNTEAFF	TGCAGTGCTATCTCTATGAACACTGAAGCTTTCTTT
-	TRBV5-6	-	TRBJ2-1	CASSLRGVEQFF	TGTGCCAGCAGCTTGAGAGGGGTTGAGCAGTTCTTC
-	TRBV12-3/TRBV12-4	-	TRBJ1-5	CASSLRDGFGPQHF	TGTGCCAGCAGTTTACGAGACGGGTTCGGGCCCCAGCATTTT